The 16 T cell receptor beta chains in this list originate from one sample, sequenced in a study of cytomegalovirus exposure and HLA in healthy donors. The PCR employed 60 Vbeta primers together with 13 Jbeta primers. Sequencing used immunoSEQ multiplex PCR; TCRdb keeps in-frame clones, though not all of them. The sample includes under 200,000 clones, approximately 83% of them seen just once. The sequencing input was PBMCs. These receptors all stem from a man between 18 and 29 years old in good health and CMV-seropositive.

This rearrangement joins TRBV30 to TRBJ2-7; D gene unclear. The ends were cut back, 0 bases at V and 3 bases at J, with 6 bases in the middle. The V gene's germline CDR1 is GTSNPN and CDR2 SVGIG (reference sequence). The length of the CDR3 is 12 residues. CDR3: CAWSVGNYEQYF. The CDR3, as DNA: TGTGCCTGGAGTGTGGGCAACTACGAGCAGTACTTC.

The chain employs TRBV4-1 and TRBJ2-1, with 8 bases fitting TRBD1. CDR1 and CDR2 from the germline V gene are MGHRA and YSYEKL. Trimming at V came to 0 bases and at J to 6 bases, leaving 10 bases not matched to a gene. This CDR3 comprises 17 residues. CDR3 sequence (DNA): TGCGCCAGCAGCCAAGATCGAGACAGGGGAGGTGTCAATGAGCAGTTCTTC. Protein sequence: CASSQDRDRGGVNEQFF.

The chain joins TRBV5-1 to TRBJ2-5; 10 positions match TRBD1. V trimming: 4 bases; J trimming: 3 bases; junction bases outside the gene matches: 3. The CDR3 loop spans 14 amino acids. Germline V CDR1 and CDR2: SGHRS, YFSETQ. DNA for the CDR3: TGCGCCAGCAGCCAGGGGACAGGGGAAGAGACCCAGTACTTC. It yields the protein CASSQGTGEETQYF.

This chain uses TRBV10-3 with TRBJ1-1, with 7 bases lining up with TRBD1. The CDR3 length is 15 residues. Germline CDR1 and CDR2: ENHRY and SYGVKD. With V trimmed by 1 base and J by 5 bases, 7 bases remained unmatched. DNA for the CDR3: TGTGCCATCAGTGAGTTTACAGGGGAGAGGACTGAAGCTTTCTTT. This encodes CAISEFTGERTEAFF.

The chain combines TRBV28 with TRBJ1-5, with 7 bases that match TRBD1. V was pared by 8 bases and J by 0 bases, with 7 bases of the junction left unmatched. The CDR3 is 15 amino acids. Germline assignment: CDR1 MDHEN and CDR2 SYDVKM. Here the CDR3 DNA reads TGTGCCAGCGGAACAGGGGTAGTTAGCAATCAGCCCCAGCATTTT. Translated: CASGTGVVSNQPQHF. Full variable domain (outside the CDR3, taken from reference TRBV28 and TRBJ1-5): DVKVTQSSRYLVKRTGEKVFLECVQDMDHENMFWYRQDPGLGLRLIYFSYDVKMKEKGDIPEGYSVSREKKERFSLILESASTNQTSMYLCASGTGVVSNQPQHFGDGTRLSIL.

This chain connects TRBV6-1 to TRBJ2-5; the D gene is possibly TRBD2 (6 bases). The DNA end is more similar to TRBJ2-7, so the J call may be wrong. Germline values: CDR1 MNHNS, CDR2 SASEGT. The CDR3 is 14 residues long. The CDR3 coding sequence is TGTGCCAGCAGTGATGGGGGGACCTCCTACGAGCAGTACTTC. Translating it yields CASSDGGTSYEQYF.

This sequence joins TRBV2 and TRBJ2-1, with 11 positions matching TRBD2. The CDR3 spans 15 residues. From germline, CDR1 is SNHLY and CDR2 FYNNEI. The junction had 7 bases not matched to a gene; V was cut back by 4 bases and J by 8 bases. As DNA, the CDR3 is TGTGCCAGCAGTGGTACTAGCGGGGGACTCCATGAGCAGTTCTTC. This gives the protein CASSGTSGGLHEQFF.

This chain joins TRBV7-6 and TRBJ1-2; a possible D gene is TRBD1 (6 bases). Germline V lookup: CDR1 SGHVS, CDR2 FNYEAQ. This CDR3 has 14 residues. Trimming left V 5 bases short and J 8 bases short, with 18 bases between. The CDR3 sequence: CASSPRQQGRGYTF. CDR3 nucleotides: TGTGCCAGCAGCCCCCGGCAACAGGGACGCGGCTACACCTTC.

The sample holds a few counts of this clone. The chain couples TRBV29-1 to TRBJ1-1; unclear D gene. The V end was cut by 3 bases, the J end by 8 bases, with 7 bases between. CDR3 length: 10 residues. Germline loops: CDR1 SQVTM, CDR2 ANQGSEA. This CDR3 reads CSVDPLEAFF. CDR3 DNA sequence: TGCAGCGTTGACCCCCTCGAAGCTTTCTTT.

CDR3 protein: CASSPYSAQGRGSQKLFF. The CDR3 region has the DNA TGTGCCAGCAGCCCTTACAGCGCCCAAGGGAGGGGTTCGCAAAAACTGTTTTTT. The chain is built from TRBV9 and TRBJ1-4; D may be TRBD1 (5 bases). Germline V CDR1 and CDR2: SGDLS, YYNGEE. Deletions cut 4 bases from V and 9 bases from J, with 28 bases between. CDR3 length equals 18 residues. The entire variable domain, with the rest obtained from reference TRBV9 and TRBJ1-4, is as follows: DSGVTQTPKHLITATGQRVTLRCSPRSGDLSVYWYQQSLDQGLQFLIQYYNGEERAKGNILERFSAQQFPDLHSELNLSSLELGDSALYFCASSPYSAQGRGSQKLFFGSGTQLSVL.

A word on this clone: This same CDR3 is encoded by further DNA sequences in the sample. The gene calls are TRBV5-1 and TRBJ1-1; TRBD1 might be the D (5 bases). Germline V lookup: CDR1 SGHRS, CDR2 YFSETQ. The CDR3 runs to 14 residues. Trimming shortened V by 1 base and J by 1 base, and 8 bases separated the two germline ends. DNA of the CDR3: TGCGCCAGCAGCTTGCTTCAGGGGAACACTGAAGCTTTCTTT. This codes for CASSLLQGNTEAFF.

V is TRBV7-2 and J is TRBJ2-1; D remains unclear. The CDR3 runs to 12 residues. With 4 bases removed from V and 10 bases from J, the gap between germline ends came to 11 bases. CDR1 SGHTA and CDR2 FQGNSA come from the germline V gene. This CDR3 is CASSSNPREQFF. CDR3 coding DNA: TGTGCCAGCAGCTCCAACCCCAGGGAGCAGTTCTTC.

This chain links TRBV2 with TRBJ1-5, with a tentative D call TRBD1 (5 bases). CDR3 length equals 17 residues. Germline lookup yields CDR1 SNHLY and CDR2 FYNNEI. V lost 7 bases to trimming and J lost 7 bases, with 26 bases between them. DNA of the CDR3: TGTGCCAGCACGAGAGTCCAGATACAAAACGGGGGGCAGCCCCAGCATTTT. Translation: CASTRVQIQNGGQPQHF.

This chain uses TRBV18 with TRBJ1-5, with TRBD1 as a possible D gene (6 bases). Germline V gene sequence: CDR1 KGHSH, CDR2 LQKENI. The CDR3 spans 14 residues. The V gene lost 3 bases and the J gene lost 7 bases, with 13 bases spanning the gap. The CDR3 DNA follows: TGTGCCAGCTCACCGCAGGACAGTCGACAGCCCCAGCATTTT. This codes for CASSPQDSRQPQHF.

V usage is TRBV2 and J usage is TRBJ2-5; 7 bases agree with TRBD1. The CDR3 contains 15 residues. Losses at the gene ends were 6 bases for V and 5 bases for J; bases not matched to a gene: 12. Looked up from germline, CDR1 is SNHLY and CDR2 is FYNNEI. Here the CDR3 DNA reads TGTGCCAGCAGGGCAGACAGGGTGACTTGGGAGACCCAGTACTTC. It specifies CASRADRVTWETQYF.

The gene calls are TRBV9 and TRBJ2-5; the match to TRBD2 covers 8 bases. The CDR3 spans 16 residues. The V gene end was trimmed by 4 bases and the J gene end by 6 bases; junction bases not matched to a gene: 14. Germline V lookup: CDR1 SGDLS, CDR2 YYNGEE. The CDR3 spells CASSPTGNSGEQTQYF. Written as DNA, the CDR3 is TGTGCCAGCAGCCCCACGGGTAATAGCGGGGAACAGACCCAGTACTTC.